This TCR beta chain was obtained from a study of blood T cell repertoires in COVID-19. Whole-study context: COVID-19 samples, acute and convalescent, were from the United States, Italy and Spain.

Authors' analysis steps: The authors estimated nucleated cell counts from reference gene primer amplification. Using immunoSEQ multiplex PCR, the repertoire was profiled, and TCRdb retains in-frame clones only, with some absent. V, J and clone size are those of that table, while D and trimming were read from the DNA. The sample lists some 250,000 clones, 81% occurring once. This CDR3 is 16 amino acids long. Germline values: CDR1 SGHVS, CDR2 FNYEAQ. The J segment lost 0 bases and the V segment lost 3 bases, leaving 5 bases of the junction unmatched. The chain combines TRBV7-6 with TRBJ2-3; 8 bases match TRBD2. What was sequenced was peripheral blood. This TCR came from a woman aged 80 or older with acute or convalescent COVID-19. CDR3 loop: CASSFGRDRSTDTQYF. The CDR3 nucleotides are TGTGCCAGCAGCTTCGGGAGGGATCGAAGCACAGATACGCAGTATTTT. Variable domain in full (rest from reference TRBV7-6 and TRBJ2-3): GAGVSQSPRYKVTKRGQDVALRCDPISGHVSLYWYRQALGQGPEFLTYFNYEAQQDKSGLPNDRFSAERPEGSISTLTIQRTEQRDSAMYRCASSFGRDRSTDTQYFGPGTRLTVL.